This TCR beta chain originates from a study of T cell changes during pregnancy in multiple sclerosis. Sequenced by immunoSEQ multiplex PCR; TCRdb stores in-frame clones only, minus some. The data contain roughly 30,000 clones, roughly nine tenths of them singletons. The source of this sequence is a female donor in good health, enrolled as a control in a pregnancy study. The sequences come from CD4+ T cells from peripheral blood mononuclear cells, collected in the first trimester of pregnancy.

CDR3 sequence reads: CAWRPRGSYGYTF. The CDR3 region has the DNA TGTGCCTGGAGGCCCCGAGGTTCCTATGGCTACACCTTC. V and J are TRBV30 and TRBJ1-2; D gene ambiguous. V was cut by 3 bases and J by 4 bases, with 12 bases left in between. CDR1 is GTSNPN and CDR2 is SVGIG in the germline V gene (reference sequence). This CDR3 contains 13 residues.